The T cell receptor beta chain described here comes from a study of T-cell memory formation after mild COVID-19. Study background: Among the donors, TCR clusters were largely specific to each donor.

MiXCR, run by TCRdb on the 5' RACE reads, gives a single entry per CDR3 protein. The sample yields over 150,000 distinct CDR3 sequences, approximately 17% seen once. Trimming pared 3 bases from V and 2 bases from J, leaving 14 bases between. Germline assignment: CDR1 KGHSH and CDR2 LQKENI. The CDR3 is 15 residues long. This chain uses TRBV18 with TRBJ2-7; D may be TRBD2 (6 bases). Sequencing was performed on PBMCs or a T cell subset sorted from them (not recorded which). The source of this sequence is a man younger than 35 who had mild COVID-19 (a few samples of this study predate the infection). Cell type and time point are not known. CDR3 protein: CASSPASGETYEQYV. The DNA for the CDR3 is TGTGCCAGCTCACCCGCCTCGGGGGAAACCTACGAGCAGTACGTC.